What follows describes a single TCR beta chain. Its antigen remains unknown. The data belong to a study of T-cell reconstitution after alpha-beta-depleted transplantation in children. Study-wide results and caveats: Several hundred graft clones that had expanded were reportedly the source of alpha-beta T cells about two months after transplant.

This CDR3 contains 15 residues. V was pared by 2 bases and J by 1 base, with 9 bases between. Germline V gene lookup returns CDR1 KGHDR and CDR2 SFDVKD. Unique molecular identifiers were incorporated into the prepared TCRbeta library. TCRdb used MiXCR to reprocess the PCR reads, holding one entry per CDR3 protein. The repertoire holds hundreds of thousands of distinct CDR3 sequences, with roughly 13% as singletons. Material: PBMCs, obtained before TCRalphabeta/CD19-depleted stem cell transplant. The genes are TRBV24-1 and TRBJ2-3; D perhaps matches TRBD2 (5 bases). The receptor's source is a girl aged 2 to 10 with congenital amegakaryocytic thrombocytopenia, due to receive a stem cell transplant. The CDR3 coding sequence is TGTGCCACCAGTGATTGGGAGTACGGCACAGATACGCAGTATTTT. Encoded protein: CATSDWEYGTDTQYF.